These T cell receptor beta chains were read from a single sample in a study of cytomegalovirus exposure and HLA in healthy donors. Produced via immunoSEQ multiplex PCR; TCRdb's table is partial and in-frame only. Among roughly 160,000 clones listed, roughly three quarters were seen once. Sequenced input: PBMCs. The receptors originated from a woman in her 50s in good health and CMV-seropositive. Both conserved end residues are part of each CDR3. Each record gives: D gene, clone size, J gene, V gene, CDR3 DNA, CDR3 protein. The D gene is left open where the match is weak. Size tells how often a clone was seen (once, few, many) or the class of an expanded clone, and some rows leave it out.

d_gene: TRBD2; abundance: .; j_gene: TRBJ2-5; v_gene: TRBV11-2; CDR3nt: TGTGCCAGCAGCTTATGGGGTCTAGCGGTAAAACAAGAGACCCAGTACTTC; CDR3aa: CASSLWGLAVKQETQYF
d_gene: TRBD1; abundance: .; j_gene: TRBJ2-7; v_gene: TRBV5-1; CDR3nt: TGCGCCAGCAGCCCACGACAGGGCAGCTCCTACGAGCAGTACTTC; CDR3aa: CASSPRQGSSYEQYF
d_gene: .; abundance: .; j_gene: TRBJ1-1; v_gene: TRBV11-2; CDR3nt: TGTGCCAGCAGCGCTATGGACTTCATGAACACTGAAGCTTTCTTT; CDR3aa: CASSAMDFMNTEAFF
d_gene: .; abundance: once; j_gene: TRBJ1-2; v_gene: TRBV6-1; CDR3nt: TGTGCCAGCATCCGGGATCAGGGAGGGGGCTATGGCTACACCTTC; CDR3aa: CASIRDQGGGYGYTF
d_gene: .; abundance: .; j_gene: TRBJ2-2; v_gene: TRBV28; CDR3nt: TGTGCCAGCAGTTTGCGGGAAACCGGGGAGCTGTTTTTT; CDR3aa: CASSLRETGELFF
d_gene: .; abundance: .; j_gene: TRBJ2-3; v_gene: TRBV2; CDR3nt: TGTGCCAGCAGTTATAGCACAGATACGCAGTATTTT; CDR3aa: CASSYSTDTQYF
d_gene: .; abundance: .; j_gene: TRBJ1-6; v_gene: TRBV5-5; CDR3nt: TGTGCCAGCAGCTTGGGGGGCAGGGGAGTTAATTCACCCCTCCACTTT; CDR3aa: CASSLGGRGVNSPLHF
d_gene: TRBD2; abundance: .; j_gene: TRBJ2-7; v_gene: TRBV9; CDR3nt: TGTGCCAGCAGCGTAGGGACTAGCGGGAGTTTCGAGCAGTACTTC; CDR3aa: CASSVGTSGSFEQYF
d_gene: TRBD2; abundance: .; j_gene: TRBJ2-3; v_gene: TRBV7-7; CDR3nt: TGTGCTAGCAGCTTAGGGGGACTAGCAACAGATACGCAGTATTTT; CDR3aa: CASSLGGLATDTQYF
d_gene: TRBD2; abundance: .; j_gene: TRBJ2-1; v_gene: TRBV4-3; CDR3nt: TGCGCCAGCAGCCAAGTCGTGGTGAGAGCGGGAGGGGTCGATGAGCAGTTCTTC; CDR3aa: CASSQVVVRAGGVDEQFF
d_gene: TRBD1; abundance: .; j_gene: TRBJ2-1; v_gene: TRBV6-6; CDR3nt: TGTGCCAGCAGTTACGGGACAGGGACGGGTGAGCAGTTCTTC; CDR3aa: CASSYGTGTGEQFF
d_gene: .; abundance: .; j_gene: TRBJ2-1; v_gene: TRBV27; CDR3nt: TGTGCCAGCAGTTTCACGGGATTATACAATGAGCAGTTCTTC; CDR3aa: CASSFTGLYNEQFF
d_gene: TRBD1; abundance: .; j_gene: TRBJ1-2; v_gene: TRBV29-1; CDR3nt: TGCAGCGCCACACAGGGGACTGCTTATGGCTACACCTTC; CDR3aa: CSATQGTAYGYTF
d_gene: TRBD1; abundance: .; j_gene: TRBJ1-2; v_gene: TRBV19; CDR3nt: TGTGCCAGTAGTCTCACAGGGGACGACGGCTACACCTTC; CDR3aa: CASSLTGDDGYTF
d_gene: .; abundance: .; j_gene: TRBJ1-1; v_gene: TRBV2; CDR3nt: TGTGCCAGCAGAGTGGACAGGAACACTGAAGCTTTCTTT; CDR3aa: CASRVDRNTEAFF
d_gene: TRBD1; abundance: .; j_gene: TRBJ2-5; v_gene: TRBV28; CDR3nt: TGTGCCAGCAGTTCTCAGGGGGCGCGAGAGACCCAGTACTTC; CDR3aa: CASSSQGARETQYF
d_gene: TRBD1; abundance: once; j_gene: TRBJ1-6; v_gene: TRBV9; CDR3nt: TGTGCCAGCAGCGTTCAGGGGGTAGGGTCACCCCTCCACTTT; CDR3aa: CASSVQGVGSPLHF